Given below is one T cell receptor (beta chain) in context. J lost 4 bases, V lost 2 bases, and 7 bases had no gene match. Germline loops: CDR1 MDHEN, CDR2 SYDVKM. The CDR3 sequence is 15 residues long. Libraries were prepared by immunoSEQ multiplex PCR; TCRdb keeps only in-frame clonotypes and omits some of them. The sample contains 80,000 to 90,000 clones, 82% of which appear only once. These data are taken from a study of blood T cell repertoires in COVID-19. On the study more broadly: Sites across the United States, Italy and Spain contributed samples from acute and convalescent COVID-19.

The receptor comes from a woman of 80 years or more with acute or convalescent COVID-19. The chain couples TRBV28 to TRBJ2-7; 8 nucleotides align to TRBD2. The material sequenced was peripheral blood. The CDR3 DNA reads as TGTGCCAGCAGTTTACCAGCGGGAGCGGAATACGAGCAGTACTTC. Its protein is CASSLPAGAEYEQYF.